Shown below are 14 T cell receptor beta chains from a single sample sequenced in a study of blood T cell repertoires in COVID-19. The repertoire was sequenced with immunoSEQ multiplex PCR; TCRdb's copy has only in-frame clones and lacks some. The table has hundreds of thousands of clones, approximately 89% seen once; the top ten hold roughly 11%. Sequencing used peripheral blood. These receptors were obtained from a woman between 25 and 40 years old with COVID-19, enrolled during active disease.

V usage is TRBV10-3 and J usage is TRBJ1-5; a possible D gene is TRBD1 (5 bases). Trimming left V 6 bases short and J 2 bases short, with 23 bases between. The CDR3 is 18 amino acids. CDR1 ENHRY and CDR2 SYGVKD come from the germline V gene. The CDR3 nucleotides read TGTGCCATCAGCGACGAGGTGGTTGTCAGGGATCGCAATCAGCCCCAGCATTTT. As protein: CAISDEVVVRDRNQPQHF.

The V gene is TRBV27, the J gene TRBJ2-7, with TRBD1 matching 7 bases. V shed 2 bases and J 2 bases; nucleotides not matched to a gene: 12. Germline CDR1 MNHEY, CDR2 SMNVEV (reference sequence). The CDR3 length is 17 residues. Written as DNA, the CDR3 is TGTGCCAGCAGTTTAGGAGGACAGGTTGGGCTTGCCTACGAGCAGTACTTC. It specifies CASSLGGQVGLAYEQYF.

CDR3 sequence reads: CASSLGQFNEQYF. CDR3 DNA sequence: TGTGCCAGCAGCTTAGGACAGTTCAACGAGCAGTACTTC. V is TRBV7-9 and J is TRBJ2-7, with D possibly TRBD1 on 5 matching bases. The CDR3 length is 13 residues. Trimming left V 1 base short and J 5 bases short, with 9 bases between. The germline gives CDR1 SEHNR, CDR2 FQNEAQ (reference sequence).

The chain employs TRBV7-9 and TRBJ2-3; possible D gene TRBD2, 7 bases. The CDR3 covers 15 residues. The ends were cut back, 5 bases at V and 4 bases at J, with 16 bases in the middle. CDR1 is SEHNR, CDR2 FQNEAQ, per germline (reference sequence). The CDR3 loop reads CASSPGGGRADTQYF. The CDR3 DNA reads as TGTGCCAGCAGCCCTGGGGGGGGCCGGGCAGATACGCAGTATTTT.

The chain links TRBV7-9 to TRBJ2-5; TRBD2 matches 9 bases. CDR1 SEHNR and CDR2 FQNEAQ come from the germline V gene (reference sequence). Unmatched junction bases numbered 2, after V lost 3 bases and J lost 0 bases. The CDR3 consists of 15 residues. CDR3 nucleotide sequence: TGTGCCAGCAGCTTGGGACTAGCCCACCAAGAGACCCAGTACTTC. Its translation is CASSLGLAHQETQYF.

The gene calls are TRBV13 and TRBJ2-3; TRBD2 agrees at 7 bases. V trimming: 2 bases; J trimming: 5 bases; junction bases outside the gene matches: 7. Germline V CDR1 and CDR2: PRHDT, FYEKMQ (reference sequence). The CDR3 has 15 residues. CDR3 sequence (DNA): TGTGCCAGCAGCTTAAGGGACTATCTATTAGATACGCAGTATTTT. Its translation is CASSLRDYLLDTQYF.

In this sample, this clone turned up once. The rearrangement joins TRBV4-1 to TRBJ2-3, with 10 bases lining up with TRBD1. CDR1 is MGHRA and CDR2 is YSYEKL in the germline V gene. This CDR3 has 14 residues. The trim removed 4 bases at V and 3 bases at J, leaving 1 base unmatched. CDR3 in amino acids: CASSLGQGTDTQYF. CDR3 coding DNA: TGCGCCAGCAGCCTGGGACAGGGGACAGATACGCAGTATTTT.

The chain joins TRBV18 to TRBJ2-3, with 7 bases identical to TRBD2. With 6 bases clipped from V and 5 bases from J, the junction kept 11 bases outside the gene matches. CDR3 length: 15 residues. Germline V gene data show CDR1 as KGHSH and CDR2 as LQKENI. The CDR3 region is CASSPTRGKEDTQYF. The DNA of the CDR3 is TGTGCCAGCTCCCCCACGCGGGGGAAGGAAGATACGCAGTATTTT.

The rearrangement joins TRBV10-1 to TRBJ2-7, with D tentatively TRBD2 (5 bases). Per germline, CDR1 WNHNN and CDR2 SYGVQD (reference sequence). The V end was cut by 8 bases, the J end by 3 bases, with 17 bases between. This CDR3 is built from 14 residues. CDR3 coding DNA: TGCGCCAGCCGCCCGGCGGGCAGCCTCTACGAGCAGTACTTC. Translated, it gives CASRPAGSLYEQYF.

The V and J genes are TRBV7-2 and TRBJ1-2; a weak D match, TRBD1 (6 bases). V was shortened by 5 bases and J by 3 bases, with 13 bases between the two germline ends. Germline CDR1 and CDR2: SGHTA and FQGNSA. The CDR3 is made up of 14 amino acids. This CDR3 reads CASSPGGGDYGYTF. The CDR3 DNA reads as TGTGCCAGCAGCCCCGGAGGGGGGGACTATGGCTACACCTTC.

CDR3 sequence (DNA): TGCGCCAGCAGCCCCACAGGGAGGGGACGCCGGGATACGCAGTATTTT. This translates into CASSPTGRGRRDTQYF. The chain recombines TRBV5-1 with TRBJ2-3; TRBD2 might be the D (7 bases). The V gene lost 4 bases and the J gene lost 6 bases, with 21 bases spanning the gap. Germline V CDR1 and CDR2: SGHRS, YFSETQ. This CDR3 region has 16 residues. Full variable domain (missing parts from reference TRBV5-1 and TRBJ2-3): KAGVTQTPRYLIKTRGQQVTLSCSPISGHRSVSWYQQTPGQGLQFLFEYFSETQRNKGNFPGRFSGRQFSNSRSEMNVSTLELGDSALYLCASSPTGRGRRDTQYFGPGTRLTVL.

The chain carries TRBV18 and TRBJ2-7, with a possible D match to TRBD1 (6 bases). The CDR3 extends over 13 amino acids. Germline assignment: CDR1 KGHSH and CDR2 LQKENI. V lost 6 bases and J 3 bases, leaving 12 bases between the germline ends. CDR3 coding DNA: TGTGCCAGCTCGGTACAGGGTCTCTACGAGCAGTACTTC. Translation gives CASSVQGLYEQYF.

On this clone: This specimen includes other DNA sequences encoding the same CDR3. The rearrangement joins TRBV18 to TRBJ1-6, with D unresolved. V was shortened by 6 bases and J by 5 bases, with 14 bases between the two germline ends. Looked up from germline, CDR1 is KGHSH and CDR2 is LQKENI. This CDR3 is 15 amino acids long. The CDR3 spells CASSPGRGHNSPLHF. Here the CDR3 DNA reads TGTGCCAGCTCCCCGGGGAGAGGTCATAATTCACCCCTCCACTTT.

The chain uses TRBV10-3 and TRBJ1-5; D is unclear. The CDR3 runs to 14 residues. V gave up 0 bases and J gave up 2 bases, with 5 bases separating them. Germline-derived CDR1 and CDR2 are ENHRY and SYGVKD. The CDR3: CAISESAGNQPQHF. CDR3 DNA sequence: TGTGCCATCAGTGAGTCTGCGGGCAATCAGCCCCAGCATTTT.